These 5 T cell receptor beta chains came from one sample sequenced in a study of shared clonotypes between healthy human individuals. The naive CD8 fraction comprised CD45RO-negative cells positively selected for CCR7 and excluded terminally differentiated effector memory CD45RA+ cells. Assay: immunoSEQ multiplex PCR; the TCRdb copy retains only in-frame clones and omits some. The table lists about 820,000 clones, about 92% of them singletons. Sequencing input: naive CD8+ T cells sorted from blood. These receptors were taken from a man aged 30 to 39 in good health.

In DNA form, the CDR3 reads TGCGCCAGCAGCCAAGGCCTCCACAGGGAGGATAATGAAAAACTGTTTTTT. Its translation is CASSQGLHREDNEKLFF. The genes are TRBV4-3 and TRBJ1-4; the D gene is possibly TRBD1 (6 bases). Trimming pared 1 base from V and 4 bases from J, leaving 16 bases between. In germline, CDR1 is LGHNA, CDR2 YSLEER. The CDR3 spans 17 residues.

This clone is a singleton in its sample. The chain joins TRBV27 to TRBJ2-3, with TRBD2 identical over 10 bases. Trimming cost V 6 bases and J 2 bases; bases outside gene matches: 17. The CDR3 contains 19 residues. Germline CDR1 MNHEY, CDR2 SMNVEV (reference sequence). The CDR3 nucleotides read TGTGCCAGCAGGGCACTCCAGATCGGTCTAGCGGGAGACACAGATACGCAGTATTTT. This sequence encodes CASRALQIGLAGDTDTQYF.

V and J are TRBV5-1 and TRBJ2-1, with 13 bases matching TRBD2. Germline CDR1 is SGHRS and CDR2 is YFSETQ. The CDR3 totals 19 residues. After removal of 7 bases from V and 10 bases from J, the junction contained 23 bases not matched to a gene. CDR3: CASCNTGTSGETVLGEQFF. The CDR3 coding sequence is TGCGCCAGCTGTAACACCGGGACTAGCGGGGAAACCGTGTTAGGGGAGCAGTTCTTC.

Only one count was recorded for this clone. V and J are TRBV13 and TRBJ2-1; D gene uncertain. V was trimmed by 1 base and J by 9 bases, leaving 19 bases between them. Germline V gene sequence: CDR1 PRHDT, CDR2 FYEKMQ (reference sequence). This CDR3 is built from 16 residues. The CDR3 is CASSLALVSPRTEQFF. The CDR3 DNA is TGTGCCAGCAGCTTAGCTCTAGTGAGCCCCCGTACTGAGCAGTTCTTC. Together with reference TRBV13 and TRBJ2-1, the CDR3 gives the full variable domain: AAGVIQSPRHLIKEKRETATLKCYPIPRHDTVYWYQQGPGQDPQFLISFYEKMQSDKGSIPDRFSAQQFSDYHSELNMSSLELGDSALYFCASSLALVSPRTEQFFGPGTRLTVL.

The rearrangement joins TRBV27 to TRBJ1-2; no firm D call. The V gene's germline CDR1 is MNHEY and CDR2 SMNVEV (reference sequence). This CDR3 region has 15 residues. The V gene lost 7 bases and the J gene lost 5 bases, with 20 bases spanning the gap. The CDR3 sequence: CASKSGSGLAYGYTF. CDR3 in DNA: TGTGCCAGCAAGTCGGGCAGTGGCTTAGCGTATGGCTACACCTTC.